This T cell receptor (beta chain) was captured by sequencing in a study of cytomegalovirus exposure and HLA in healthy donors (dated by TCRdb to about 2017). Regarding the research as a whole: According to an earlier analysis of around 600 of the donors, some 170 million T cells yielded 95 million to 140 million unique TCR beta sequences and 276 Gb of sequence data. Around 320 gigabases of sequencing data and approximately 85 million unique TCR sequences were included in an early release covering about 700 HLA-typed donors. Among the roughly 400 genotyped donors, around 81% belonged to the genetic ancestry cluster associated with self-reported Caucasian donors. The study was designed to test whether signatures of past pathogen exposure could be identified by cataloging public T cell receptors. The study used immunosequencing to profile the T cell repertoires of approximately 630 subjects and linked those repertoires to cytomegalovirus serostatus. Along with the approximately 650-subject first cohort, a separate validation cohort of roughly 110 different subjects was used. To predict cytomegalovirus infection status, the study brought together high-throughput TCR immunosequencing, statistical association of individual TCRs with disease status, and machine learning. In a later analysis, previously published TCR beta repertoires from some 640 donors were re-analyzed and high-resolution HLA genotyping was added so that TCR occurrence patterns could be studied. In the later analysis, no new phenotypic data were used to find candidate immune exposures; instead, reliance was placed on TCR beta sequences and their occurrence across donors. To decide whether each TCR beta V gene segment behaved as functional or pseudogenic, an earlier analysis of 587 of the donors relied on high-throughput TCR beta sequencing. Donor age, sex, ethnicity and CMV serostatus were compiled together with the repertoire data. In a later genetic analysis, genome-wide SNP genotypes for about 65% of the roughly 700 donors were used, and that subset was treated as a discovery cohort. Every discovery cohort repertoire had been produced on one sequencing platform. HLA typing included class I and class II loci at four-digit resolution. The number of typed donors differed by locus: about 620-630 for A, B, C, DRB1 and DQB1; some 500 for DQA1; 606 for DPA1; and around 470 for DPB1. Roughly 5 DR-DQ haplotypes were handled as single units for association and clustering because linkage in the cohort was strong. Among some 400 genotyped donors of the cohort, an average of about 240,000 unique TCR beta nucleotide sequences were sequenced per donor, approximately 20% of them non-productive.

This clone was counted a single time. The clone's antigen remains unknown. Base qualities are not recorded, but no much larger clone differs from it by a single base. Summary of the overall study and its limitations: Correlated functional status among segregating V segments might be attributable to linkage disequilibrium, but an unknown experimental factor could not be ruled out. In vitro tests confirmed that a few of the cytomegalovirus-associated TCR beta chains recognize cytomegalovirus antigens. A later analysis reported that several top co-occurrence clusters appeared linked to parvovirus B19, influenza, CMV and Epstein-Barr virus. In a later analysis, some 18,000 TCR beta sequences were associated with specific HLA alleles at a false discovery rate of 0.05. In a later analysis, most CMV-associated TCR beta chains were found to appear HLA-restricted, with HLA associations seemingly driven largely by CMV exposure. In an earlier analysis of approximately 600 of the donors, most TCR beta V segments were observed in productive rearrangements about 87% or about 30% of the time, broadly matching IMGT annotations. In a later analysis, HLA-associated TCR beta chains were found to be more clonally expanded and to have lower generation probabilities than equally common non-associated chains. The authors suggested that the approach could potentially be extended to other disease states and immunological phenotypes. Across donors, most TCR sequences were observed very rarely, whereas some public TCRs were present in many individuals. This cohort had only TCR beta chains sequenced, and the lack of alpha or paired-chain data limited which features could be detected. According to a later analysis, TCR association rates differed among HLA loci, with DRB1 alleles showing the most associated TCRs and HLA-C alleles showing the fewest. CMV serostatus was the only immune exposure information available for the cohort. Because HLA typing was missing for some donors at each locus, association tests included only the typed subset. The classifier was reported to diagnose cytomegalovirus status with high specificity and sensitivity in both the original and validation cohorts. When HLA alleles, especially DR and DQ, strongly co-occurred, attributing TCR associations to individual alleles was difficult. Some IMGT-functional V segments, including TRBV6-2 and TRBV6-3, could not be distinguished by the 87-base-pair reads and were therefore excluded. A cluster of highly shared sequence variants was judged likely to be a technical artifact of the sequencing pipeline. The presence/absence analyses assumed that sequencing depth was roughly uniform across donors, and that assumption may not be true. A further reported finding was that TCR beta sequences accurately predicted the HLA-A and HLA-B alleles for most subjects in the first cohort. Because counts were too low, about 18 rarely observed V segments, including chromosome 9 orphons, were excluded from the earlier analysis of 587 of the donors. In the study, around 150 TCR beta chains were listed as associated with cytomegalovirus. In a later genetic analysis, a missense DCLRE1C variant was associated with V-gene and J-gene trimming of TCR beta chains, and the association was replicated in an independent cohort. According to a later genetic analysis, donors in an Asian-associated ancestry cluster had fewer N-insertions in productive TCRs than the roughly 700-donor mean.

The cohort consisted of 650 to 850 healthy bone marrow donors. All cohort members were sampled while nominally healthy, although unrecorded immune exposures were likely present. The donor tested CMV seropositive and was one of the 289 seropositive cohort members. Each donor provided a peripheral blood sample, and peripheral blood mononuclear cells were used for TCR beta sequencing. The Qiagen DNeasy Blood Extraction Kit was used to extract genomic DNA from the blood cell samples. Library preparation employed the immunoSEQ multiplex PCR assay. A mixture of 60 forward primers for TCR Vbeta segments and 13 reverse primers for TCR Jbeta segments was used in the multiplex PCR. The CDR3 region of rearranged TCR beta genes was amplified from genomic DNA with a multiplex PCR assay. Amplified TCR beta libraries were sequenced as 87-base-pair reads on the Illumina HiSeq System. The study's processing was this. A later analysis counted approximately 84 million unique TCR beta chains across the 666 repertoires, and roughly 9.9 million of these chains were shared by at least two donors. To remove PCR and sequencing errors, raw reads were error-corrected and collapsed into unique sequences using a nearest-neighbor algorithm that merged closely related sequences. CDR3 sequences were aligned to IMGT reference sequences to assign V, D and J gene segments. For a sequence to be retained, a match of at least six nucleotides was required to both a V gene segment and a J gene segment. A rearrangement was called productive if the CDR3 had no stop codons and remained in frame with V and J, and every other rearrangement was called non-productive. CDR3 was defined by IMGT convention, running from the second conserved V-encoded cysteine to the conserved J-encoded phenylalanine. Sequences without an unambiguous match to a single V gene segment were excluded from the earlier analysis of about 640 of the donors. In an earlier analysis of some 590 of the donors, a V segment was called functional when productive rearrangements were above 56.7%, and segregating when the standard deviation between donors exceeded 5%. A statistical classification framework was built to diagnose cytomegalovirus status from the catalog of TCR beta chain sequences. A later analysis assigned V and J genes by comparing TCR nucleotide sequences with IMGT/GENE-DB human TR gene sequences. The TCRdist pipeline was used in a later analysis to assign CDR3 sequences and most-parsimonious VDJ recombination scenarios. In a later analysis, each TCR beta chain was defined by its CDR3 amino acid sequence together with its V-gene family, and reads lacking a unique V-gene family were excluded. As a way to deal with suspected cross-contamination and a sequencing artifact, a later analysis dropped over 550 nucleotide sequences that were highly shared and had low generation probability. For each public chain, a later analysis derived a clonal expansion index from normalized ranks of inferred template counts within each repertoire. In a later analysis, generation probabilities were computed with a VDJ recombination model fitted to out-of-frame rearrangements, and the resulting probabilities were checked against IGoR. A later analysis scored TCR-TCR, TCR-HLA and TCR-CMV co-occurrence with hypergeometric tests, applying a repertoire-size bias correction to TCR pairs. To estimate false discovery rates, a later analysis permuted the HLA or CMV assignments 20 times. In a later analysis, co-occurring TCRs were grouped using DBSCAN, with TCRdist sequence similarity added in when clustering inside HLA-allele-positive subsets. Repertoires with fewer than 30,000 or more than 120,000 public chains, plus five repertoires with anomalous nucleotide sharing, were excluded from co-occurrence clustering. In its TCRdb copy, this immuneACCESS table keeps in-frame sequences only and misses some clones. Where compared with another copy, unresolved V genes explain less than half of these, and the others have no known cause. Clone size and V and J calls were adopted from that table, with D and trimming inferred from the DNA. The sample contains just over 200,000 clones, under 70% of them found a single time. The ten largest make up 2.6% of the sample.

Via the germline V gene, CDR1 is MGHRA and CDR2 YSYEKL. The CDR3 goes from the cysteine to the phenylalanine over 15 residues. Left in the record is the CDR3 DNA by itself, 45 bases read in frame from the first base. Germline trimming amounts to 0 bases on V and 4 bases on J, with 3 as the count of junction bases outside the gene matches. The source of this sequence is a middle-aged man in good health and CMV-seropositive. Sample: PBMCs. The sequence is built from TRBV4-1 and TRBJ1-5, and 7 junction bases match TRBD1. In nucleotide form, the sequence is TGCGCCAGCAGCCAAGAAAGGGGGCCTAATCAGCCCCAGCATTTT. It encodes CASSQERGPNQPQHF.